This passage covers 8 T cell receptor beta chains from one sample sequenced in a study of beta chain features in type 1 diabetes. Study-level results: In all four CD4+ subsets, TCRB CDR3 length was significantly, moderately reduced in type 1 diabetes.

Antigens of these TCRs are unknown. Every isolated RNA sample was fully reverse transcribed, so sequencing captured expressed TCRB transcripts. Libraries were prepared by immunoSEQ multiplex PCR; TCRdb keeps only in-frame clonotypes and omits some of them. The table lists more than 250,000 clones, 20% of them singletons. Sample: naive CD4+ T cells from blood. The receptors were gathered from a middle-aged woman with type 1 diabetes.

V usage is TRBV9 and J usage is TRBJ2-7; TRBD2 matches 8 bases. V shed 0 bases, J shed 0 bases, and the junction held 2 bases outside the gene matches. Germline CDR1 and CDR2: SGDLS and YYNGEE. The CDR3 has 15 residues. The CDR3 DNA reads as TGTGCCAGCAGCGTAGGCAGCGGGAGCTCCTACGAGCAGTACTTC. Its translation: CASSVGSGSSYEQYF.

The chain combines TRBV6-6 with TRBJ1-1, with no clear D. The CDR3 has 13 amino acids. Germline CDR1 MNHNY, CDR2 SVGAGI (reference sequence). V gave up 5 bases and J gave up 3 bases, with 10 bases separating them. CDR3 region: CASSPRQDTEAFF. CDR3 coding DNA: TGTGCCAGCAGTCCACGTCAGGACACTGAAGCTTTCTTT.

V is TRBV29-1 and J is TRBJ1-1; no reliable D call. The CDR3 spans 13 residues. The V gene lost 6 bases and the J gene lost 1 base, with 12 bases spanning the gap. The germline V gene has CDR1 SQVTM and CDR2 ANQGSEA. The CDR3 sequence is CSVCTGSNTEAFF. The CDR3 bases are TGCAGCGTATGCACGGGGTCGAACACTGAAGCTTTCTTT. Filled out from reference TRBV29-1 and TRBJ1-1, the complete variable domain reads SAVISQKPSRDICQRGTSLTIQCQVDSQVTMMFWYRQQPGQSLTLIATANQGSEATYESGFVIDKFPISRPNLTFSTLTVSNMSPEDSSIYLCSVCTGSNTEAFFGQGTRLTVV.

The chain combines TRBV19 with TRBJ2-1; tentative D call: TRBD2 (5 bases). This CDR3 has 14 amino acids. Trimming cost V 7 bases and J 6 bases, with 16 bases left between them. Germline-derived CDR1 and CDR2 are LNHDA and SQIVND (reference sequence). In nucleotides, the CDR3 is TGTGCCAGTAAACGGGAACCCACGACCAATGAGCAGTTCTTC. Encoded protein: CASKREPTTNEQFF.

This clone was observed a handful of times. J is TRBJ2-7 and V is TRBV29-1; 11 positions agree with TRBD1. The ends lost 5 bases at V and 4 bases at J; junction bases unmatched: 4. The germline gives CDR1 SQVTM, CDR2 ANQGSEA. This CDR3 contains 13 residues. The chain's CDR3 is CSVLDRGQYEQYF. The CDR3 nucleotides are TGCAGCGTTTTGGACAGGGGGCAGTACGAGCAGTACTTC.

The chain carries TRBV7-2 and TRBJ2-5; 8 bases are a match to TRBD1. This CDR3 region has 14 residues. The V and J ends lost 3 bases and 6 bases, in that order; junction bases with no gene match: 6. Germline CDR1 reads SGHTA; CDR2 reads FQGNSA. CDR3 sequence: CASSFAGTGKTQYF. Here the CDR3 DNA reads TGTGCCAGCAGCTTCGCCGGGACAGGAAAGACCCAGTACTTC. Supplemented by reference TRBV7-2 and TRBJ2-5, the full variable domain reads GAGVSQSPSNKVTEKGKDVELRCDPISGHTALYWYRQSLGQGLEFLIYFQGNSAPDKSGLPSDRFSAERTGGSVSTLTIQRTQQEDSAVYLCASSFAGTGKTQYFGPGTRLLVL.

This sequence joins TRBV13 and TRBJ1-2, with D uncertain. V was pared by 7 bases and J by 0 bases, with 9 bases between. Germline assignment: CDR1 PRHDT and CDR2 FYEKMQ (reference sequence). This CDR3 comprises 13 residues. DNA for the CDR3: TGTGCCAGCATAGTACTAGCTAACTATGGCTACACCTTC. Protein product: CASIVLANYGYTF.

This clone has just a few counts. V is TRBV9 and J is TRBJ2-7, with TRBD1 identical over 7 bases. The CDR3 runs 14 residues. Trimming at V came to 7 bases and at J to 1 base, leaving 8 bases not matched to a gene. Germline V gene sequence: CDR1 SGDLS, CDR2 YYNGEE. The CDR3 DNA reads as TGTGCCAGCGCGCTCACAGGGGATTCCTACGAGCAGTACTTC. Its translation: CASALTGDSYEQYF.